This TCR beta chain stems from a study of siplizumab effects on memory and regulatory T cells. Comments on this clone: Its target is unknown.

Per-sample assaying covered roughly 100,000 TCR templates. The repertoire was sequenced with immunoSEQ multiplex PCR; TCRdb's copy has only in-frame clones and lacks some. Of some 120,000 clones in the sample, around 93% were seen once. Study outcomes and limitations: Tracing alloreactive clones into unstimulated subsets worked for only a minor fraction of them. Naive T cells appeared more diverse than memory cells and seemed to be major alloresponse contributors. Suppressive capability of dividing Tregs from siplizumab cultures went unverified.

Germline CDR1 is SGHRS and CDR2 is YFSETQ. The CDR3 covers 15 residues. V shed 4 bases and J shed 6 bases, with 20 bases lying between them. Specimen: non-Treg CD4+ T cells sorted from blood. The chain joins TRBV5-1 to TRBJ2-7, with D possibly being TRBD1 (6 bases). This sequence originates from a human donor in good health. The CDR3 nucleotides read TGCGCCAGCAGCCCGGAGGCAGGGGCGTTGCCCGAGCAGTACTTC. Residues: CASSPEAGALPEQYF.